This TCR beta chain emerged from a study of shared clonotypes between healthy human individuals. The CDR3 length is 16 residues. V shed 6 bases and J shed 0 bases, with 15 bases lying between them. Looked up from germline, CDR1 is MDHEN and CDR2 is SYDVKM. Clones were sequenced by immunoSEQ multiplex PCR, and TCRdb holds only the in-frame ones, with some missing. In the table there are about 2 million clones, 85% to 95% of which are singletons. This chain links TRBV28 with TRBJ1-3; tentative D call: TRBD1 (5 bases). The TCR comes from a man between 18 and 35 years old in good health. Source material: naive CD4+ T cells sorted from blood. Subset noted: CD45RA+ positively selected. CDR3 region: CASSPPGPSSGNTIYF. In nucleotides, the CDR3 is TGTGCCAGCAGCCCCCCAGGGCCGAGCTCTGGAAACACCATATATTTT.